Listed here is a single T cell receptor beta chain. Its antigen is currently unknown. A much more abundant neighbour one base away suggests this may be a read error. The data stem from a study of T-cell reconstitution after alpha-beta-depleted transplantation in children. Whole-study findings and limits: TCRbeta diversity was high at day 60 in some patients (a result of surviving recipient T cells and thymic progenitors).

V gave up 6 bases and J gave up 2 bases, with 10 bases separating them. The CDR3 is made up of 13 amino acids. The library targeted TCRbeta and was prepared with unique molecular identifiers. TCRdb ran MiXCR on the PCR reads and lists one entry per CDR3 protein. The sample shows roughly 300,000 distinct CDR3 sequences, roughly 12% of them seen only once. Specimen: peripheral blood, collected 180 days after TCRalphabeta/CD19-depleted stem cell transplant. The sequence was collected from a male patient aged 2-10 years who had a stem cell transplant for chronic granulomatous disease, so the T cells may come from the graft donor. V gene TRBV12-3 or TRBV12-4 combines with J gene TRBJ1-1; D may be TRBD1 (5 bases). The CDR3 region is CASRHTGNTEAFF. The DNA for the CDR3 is TGTGCCAGCAGGCACACAGGTAACACTGAAGCTTTCTTT.